This note documents a single TCR beta chain sequence. What it binds is not known. Trimming took 7 bases from V and 1 from J, leaving 14 bases between them. CDR3 size: 15 residues. The germline gives CDR1 SNHLY, CDR2 FYNNEI. This entry comes from a study of a mutant IDH1 vaccine in newly diagnosed glioma. Study-wide context: Sex distribution of treated patients was approximately 60% male and roughly 40% female; mean age was around 40 years. Study-level findings and limits: Among top peripheral T cell clonotypes, changes seemed unrelated to pseudoprogression. Of the patients, about 95% had vaccine-induced immune responses.

Time point reported: baseline, week 1 (first vaccination visit). This sample's treatment: pre-vaccination baseline after standard-of-care therapy. In every donor, the tumor was a new WHO grade 3 or 4 IDH1-mutant, ATRX-lost astrocytoma. Generated by immunoSEQ multiplex PCR, the TCRdb table keeps only in-frame clones and is missing some. In the table there are about 88,000 clones, around 80% of which are singletons. The TCR originated in a middle-aged man with glioma. Some clones in this sample may be carry-over from other donors' samples. The material sequenced was PBMCs, taken from a glioma patient treated with radiotherapy, temozolomide or both. J is TRBJ1-5 and V is TRBV2, with D possibly being TRBD1 (5 bases). For the CDR3, the DNA is TGTGCCAGCAAGGTGGGGGGGAGCAGCAATCAGCCCCAGCATTTT. Amino acid sequence: CASKVGGSSNQPQHF.